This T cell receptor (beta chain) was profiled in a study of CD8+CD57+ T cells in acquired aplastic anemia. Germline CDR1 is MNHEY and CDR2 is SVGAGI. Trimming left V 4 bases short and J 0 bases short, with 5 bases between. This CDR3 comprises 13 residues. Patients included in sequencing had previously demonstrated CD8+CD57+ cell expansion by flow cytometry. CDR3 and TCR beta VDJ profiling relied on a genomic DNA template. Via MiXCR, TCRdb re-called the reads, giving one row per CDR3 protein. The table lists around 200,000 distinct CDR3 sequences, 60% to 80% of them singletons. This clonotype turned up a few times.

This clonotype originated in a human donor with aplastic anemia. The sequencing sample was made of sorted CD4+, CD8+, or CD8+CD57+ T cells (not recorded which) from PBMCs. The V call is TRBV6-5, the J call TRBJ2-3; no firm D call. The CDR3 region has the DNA TGTGCCAGCAGTTCAGAGAGCACAGATACGCAGTATTTT. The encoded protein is CASSSESTDTQYF.